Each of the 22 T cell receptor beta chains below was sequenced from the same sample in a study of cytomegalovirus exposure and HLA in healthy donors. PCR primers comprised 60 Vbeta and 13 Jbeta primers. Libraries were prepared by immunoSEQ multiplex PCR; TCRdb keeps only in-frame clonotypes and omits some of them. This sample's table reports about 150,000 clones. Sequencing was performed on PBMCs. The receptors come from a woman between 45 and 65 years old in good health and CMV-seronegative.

The CDR3 loop reads CASSYGGERNQPQHF. CDR3 sequence (DNA): TGTGCCAGCAGTTACGGTGGAGAACGCAATCAGCCCCAGCATTTT. This chain uses TRBV6-5 with TRBJ1-5; D gene ambiguous. Germline values: CDR1 MNHEY, CDR2 SVGAGI. The CDR3 is 15 amino acids. Trimming left V 2 bases short and J 2 bases short, with 10 bases between.

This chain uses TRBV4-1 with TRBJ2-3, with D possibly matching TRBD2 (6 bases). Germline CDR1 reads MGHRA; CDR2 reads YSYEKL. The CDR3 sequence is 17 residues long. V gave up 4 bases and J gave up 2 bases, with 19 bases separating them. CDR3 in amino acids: CASSRTVAVTSTDTQYF. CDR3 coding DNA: TGCGCCAGCAGCCGCACTGTAGCGGTTACCTCCACAGATACGCAGTATTTT.

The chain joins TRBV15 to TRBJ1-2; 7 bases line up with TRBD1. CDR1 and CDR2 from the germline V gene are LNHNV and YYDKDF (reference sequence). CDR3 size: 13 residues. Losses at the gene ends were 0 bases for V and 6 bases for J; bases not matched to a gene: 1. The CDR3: CATSRDTGDGYTF. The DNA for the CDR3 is TGTGCCACCAGCAGAGATACAGGGGATGGCTACACCTTC.

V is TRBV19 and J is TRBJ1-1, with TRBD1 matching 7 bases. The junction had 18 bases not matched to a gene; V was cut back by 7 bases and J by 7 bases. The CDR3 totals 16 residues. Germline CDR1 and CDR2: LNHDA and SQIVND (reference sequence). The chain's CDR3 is CASTMGRGRRIGEAFF. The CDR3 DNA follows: TGTGCCAGTACCATGGGAAGGGGGCGAAGGATCGGTGAAGCTTTCTTT.

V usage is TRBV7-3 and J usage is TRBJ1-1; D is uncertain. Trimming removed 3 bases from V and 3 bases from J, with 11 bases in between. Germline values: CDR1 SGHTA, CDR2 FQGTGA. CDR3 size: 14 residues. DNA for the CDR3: TGTGCCAGCAGCTTCGCGGGATCGGACACTGAAGCTTTCTTT. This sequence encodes CASSFAGSDTEAFF.

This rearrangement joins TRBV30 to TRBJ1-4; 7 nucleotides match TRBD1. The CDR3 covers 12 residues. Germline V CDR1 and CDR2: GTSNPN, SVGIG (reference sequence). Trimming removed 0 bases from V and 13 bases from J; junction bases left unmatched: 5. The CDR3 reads CAWSVQGQLLFF. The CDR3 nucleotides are TGTGCCTGGAGTGTTCAGGGACAGCTACTGTTTTTT.

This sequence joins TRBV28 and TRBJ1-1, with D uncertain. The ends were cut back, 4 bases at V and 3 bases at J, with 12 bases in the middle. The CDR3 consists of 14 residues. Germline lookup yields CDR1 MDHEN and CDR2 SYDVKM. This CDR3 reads CASSSSGLYTEAFF. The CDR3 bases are TGTGCCAGCAGTTCCTCCGGGTTGTACACTGAAGCTTTCTTT.

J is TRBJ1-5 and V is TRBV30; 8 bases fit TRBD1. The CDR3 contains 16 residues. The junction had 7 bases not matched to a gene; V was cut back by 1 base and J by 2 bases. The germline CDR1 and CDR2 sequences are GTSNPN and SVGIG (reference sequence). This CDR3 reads CAWSDPGGEGNQPQHF. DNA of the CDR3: TGTGCCTGGAGTGACCCAGGGGGCGAGGGCAATCAGCCCCAGCATTTT. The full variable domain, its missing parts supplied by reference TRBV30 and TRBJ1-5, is SQTIHQWPATLVQPVGSPLSLECTVEGTSNPNLYWYRQAAGRGLQLLFYSVGIGQISSEVPQNLSASRPQDRQFILSSKKLLLSDSGFYLCAWSDPGGEGNQPQHFGDGTRLSIL.

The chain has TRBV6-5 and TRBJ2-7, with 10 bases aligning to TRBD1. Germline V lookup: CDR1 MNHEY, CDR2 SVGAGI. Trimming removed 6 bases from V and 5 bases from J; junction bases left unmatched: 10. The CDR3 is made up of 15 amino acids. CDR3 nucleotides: TGTGCCAGCAGCCACGGGACAGGGGTTCCCCACGAGCAGTACTTC. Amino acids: CASSHGTGVPHEQYF.

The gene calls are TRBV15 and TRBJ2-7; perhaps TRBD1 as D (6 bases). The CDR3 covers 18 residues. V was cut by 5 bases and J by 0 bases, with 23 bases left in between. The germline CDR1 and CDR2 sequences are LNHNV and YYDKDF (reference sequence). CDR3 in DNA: TGTGCCACCAGCGGAAACCGGGACATCCCCGTCAGCTCCTACGAGCAGTACTTC. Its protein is CATSGNRDIPVSSYEQYF. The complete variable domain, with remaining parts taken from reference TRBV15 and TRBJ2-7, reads DAMVIQNPRYQVTQFGKPVTLSCSQTLNHNVMYWYQQKSSQAPKLLFHYYDKDFNNEADTPDNFQSRRPNTSFCFLDIRSPGLGDTAMYLCATSGNRDIPVSSYEQYFGPGTRLTVT.

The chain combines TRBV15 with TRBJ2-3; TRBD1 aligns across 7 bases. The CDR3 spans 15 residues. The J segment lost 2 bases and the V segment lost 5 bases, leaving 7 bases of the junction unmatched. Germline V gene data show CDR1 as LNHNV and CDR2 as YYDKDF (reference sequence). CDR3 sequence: CATSAWGQTTDTQYF. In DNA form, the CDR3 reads TGTGCCACCAGCGCGTGGGGACAGACCACAGATACGCAGTATTTT.

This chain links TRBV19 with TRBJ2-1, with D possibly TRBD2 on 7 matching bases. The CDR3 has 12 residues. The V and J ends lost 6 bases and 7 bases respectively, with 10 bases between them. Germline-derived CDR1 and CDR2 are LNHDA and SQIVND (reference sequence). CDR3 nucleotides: TGTGCCAGTAGAGGGGGGGGGAATGAGCAGTTCTTC. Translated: CASRGGGNEQFF.

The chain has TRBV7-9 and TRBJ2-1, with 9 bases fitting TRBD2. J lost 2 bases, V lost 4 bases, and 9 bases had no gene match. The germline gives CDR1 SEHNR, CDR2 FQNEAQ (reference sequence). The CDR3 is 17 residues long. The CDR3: CASSSVKGGRAYNEQFF. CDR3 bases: TGTGCCAGCAGCTCAGTAAAGGGCGGGAGGGCCTACAATGAGCAGTTCTTC.

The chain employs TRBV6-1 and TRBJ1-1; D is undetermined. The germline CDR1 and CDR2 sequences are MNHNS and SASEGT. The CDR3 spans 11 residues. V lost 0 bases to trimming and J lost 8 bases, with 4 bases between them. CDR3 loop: CASSEAEEAFF. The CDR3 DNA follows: TGTGCCAGCAGTGAAGCGGAGGAAGCTTTCTTT.

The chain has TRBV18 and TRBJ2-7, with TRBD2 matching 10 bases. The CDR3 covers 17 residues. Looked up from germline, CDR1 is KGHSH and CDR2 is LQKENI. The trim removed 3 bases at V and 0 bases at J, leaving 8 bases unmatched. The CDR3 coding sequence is TGTGCCAGCTCACCTCCGGGACTAGCGTTAAGCTCCTACGAGCAGTACTTC. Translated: CASSPPGLALSSYEQYF.

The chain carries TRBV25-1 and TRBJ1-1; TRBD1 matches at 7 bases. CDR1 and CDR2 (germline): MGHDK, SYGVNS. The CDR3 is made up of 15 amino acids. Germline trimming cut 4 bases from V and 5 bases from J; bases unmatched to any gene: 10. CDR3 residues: CASSAEGGGLTEAFF. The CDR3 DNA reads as TGTGCCAGCAGTGCCGAAGGAGGGGGCTTAACTGAAGCTTTCTTT.

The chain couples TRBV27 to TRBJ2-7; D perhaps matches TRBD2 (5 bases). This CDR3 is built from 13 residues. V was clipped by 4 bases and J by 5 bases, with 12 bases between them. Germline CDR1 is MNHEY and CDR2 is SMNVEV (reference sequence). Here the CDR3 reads CASSSLGGNEQYF. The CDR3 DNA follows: TGTGCCAGCAGTTCCCTTGGAGGTAACGAGCAGTACTTC.

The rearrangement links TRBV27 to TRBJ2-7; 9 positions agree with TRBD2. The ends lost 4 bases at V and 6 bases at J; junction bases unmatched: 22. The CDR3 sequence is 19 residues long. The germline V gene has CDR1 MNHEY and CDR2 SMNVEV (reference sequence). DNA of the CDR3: TGTGCCAGCAGTTACATAGGGGGGGGGCTAGCGGGACTAGGGAGCGAGCAGTACTTC. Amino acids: CASSYIGGGLAGLGSEQYF.

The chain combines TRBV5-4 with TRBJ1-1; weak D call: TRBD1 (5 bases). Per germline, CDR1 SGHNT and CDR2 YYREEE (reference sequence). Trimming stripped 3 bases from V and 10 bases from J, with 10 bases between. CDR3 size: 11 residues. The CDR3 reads CASSSGIAAFF. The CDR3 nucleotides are TGTGCCAGCAGCTCAGGGATAGCAGCTTTCTTT. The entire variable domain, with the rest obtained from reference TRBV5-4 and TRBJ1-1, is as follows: ETGVTQSPTHLIKTRGQQVTLRCSSQSGHNTVSWYQQALGQGPQFIFQYYREEENGRGNFPPRFSGLQFPNYSSELNVNALELDDSALYLCASSSGIAAFFGQGTRLTVV.

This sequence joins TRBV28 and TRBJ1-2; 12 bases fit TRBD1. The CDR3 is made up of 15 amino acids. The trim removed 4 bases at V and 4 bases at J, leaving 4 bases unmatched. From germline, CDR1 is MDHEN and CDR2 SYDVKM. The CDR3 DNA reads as TGTGCCAGCAGTTCCGGGACAGGGGGCATCTATGGCTACACCTTC. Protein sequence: CASSSGTGGIYGYTF.

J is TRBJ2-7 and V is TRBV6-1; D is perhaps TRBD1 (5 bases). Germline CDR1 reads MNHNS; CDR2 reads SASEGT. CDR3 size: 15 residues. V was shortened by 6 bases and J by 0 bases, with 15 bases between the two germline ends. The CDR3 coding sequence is TGTGCCAGCAGGAATCCTAGGGGAAGCTCCTACGAGCAGTACTTC. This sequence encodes CASRNPRGSSYEQYF.

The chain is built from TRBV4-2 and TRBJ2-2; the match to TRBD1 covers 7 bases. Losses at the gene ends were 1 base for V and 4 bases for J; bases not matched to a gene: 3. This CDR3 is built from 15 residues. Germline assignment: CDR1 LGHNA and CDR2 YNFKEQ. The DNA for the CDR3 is TGTGCCAGCAGCCAAGTGACAGGGAGCACCGGGGAGCTGTTTTTT. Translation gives CASSQVTGSTGELFF.